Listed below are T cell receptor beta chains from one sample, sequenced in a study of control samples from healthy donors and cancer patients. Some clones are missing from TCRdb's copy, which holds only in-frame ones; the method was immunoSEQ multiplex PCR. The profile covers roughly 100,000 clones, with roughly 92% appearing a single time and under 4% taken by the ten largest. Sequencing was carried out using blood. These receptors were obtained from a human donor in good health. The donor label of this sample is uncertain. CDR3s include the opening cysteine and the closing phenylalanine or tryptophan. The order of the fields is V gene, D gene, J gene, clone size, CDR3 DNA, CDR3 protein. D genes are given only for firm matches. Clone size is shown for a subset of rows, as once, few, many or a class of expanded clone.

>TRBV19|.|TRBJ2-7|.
TGTGCCAGTAGTATACAGCAGGGCCCCTACGAGCAGTACTTC
CASSIQQGPYEQYF
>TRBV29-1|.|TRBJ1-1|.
TGCAGCGTGTTGACACTCGCGGGGACTGAAGCTTTCTTT
CSVLTLAGTEAFF
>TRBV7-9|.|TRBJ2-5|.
TGTGCCAGCAGCTTCGCAGGGATCCAAGAGACCCAGTACTTC
CASSFAGIQETQYF
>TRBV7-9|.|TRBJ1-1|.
TGTGCCAGCGTCGTCCTTCGGGACACTGAAGCTTTCTTT
CASVVLRDTEAFF
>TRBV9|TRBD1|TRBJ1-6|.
TGTGCCAGCAGAAGCACGGGGACAGATAATTCACCCCTCCACTTT
CASRSTGTDNSPLHF
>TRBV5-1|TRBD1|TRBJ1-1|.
TGCGCCAGCAGCTTGGGTCCCCCGGGACAGGGGCACACTGAAGCTTTCTTT
CASSLGPPGQGHTEAFF
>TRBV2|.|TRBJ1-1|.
TGTGCCGGCGCCGTAGAAAGGGTGAACACTGAAGCTTTCTTT
CAGAVERVNTEAFF
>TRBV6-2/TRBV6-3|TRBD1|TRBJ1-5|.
TGTGCCAGCAGCCTCCGAAGACAGGGGGCTAGCCAGCCCCAGCATTTT
CASSLRRQGASQPQHF
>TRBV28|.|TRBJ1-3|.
TGTGCCAGCAGTTTTTCGGGATCTGGAAACACCATATATTTT
CASSFSGSGNTIYF
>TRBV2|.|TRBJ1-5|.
TGTGCCAGCAGTGAATCGCCAGGGGCCGGTAATCAGCCCCAGCATTTT
CASSESPGAGNQPQHF
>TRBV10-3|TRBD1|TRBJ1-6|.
TGTGCCATCAGCCCAGACAGGGGGATATATTCACCCCTCCACTTT
CAISPDRGIYSPLHF
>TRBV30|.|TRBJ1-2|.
TGTGCCTGGAGCCTAAAGGCTGAGATCTATGGCTACACCTTC
CAWSLKAEIYGYTF
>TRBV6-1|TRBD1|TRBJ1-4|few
TGTGCCAGCAGTGAAACCGGGACAGGGGTTCTGGGGAATGAAAAACTGTTTTTT
CASSETGTGVLGNEKLFF
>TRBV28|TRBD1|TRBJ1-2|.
TGTGCCAGCAGTTTACCAGGGGGCGGTAACTATGGCTACACCTTC
CASSLPGGGNYGYTF
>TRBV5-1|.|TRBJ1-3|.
TGCGCCAGCAGCTTGGCCGGGGTCCGCTCTGGAAACACCATATATTTT
CASSLAGVRSGNTIYF
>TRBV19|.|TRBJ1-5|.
TGTGCCAGTAGTATATTGGGCGGCAGGGATAATCAGCCCCAGCATTTT
CASSILGGRDNQPQHF
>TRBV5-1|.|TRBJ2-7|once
TGCGCCAGCAGCTCGGGCTCCCTGCAGTACTTC
CASSSGSLQYF
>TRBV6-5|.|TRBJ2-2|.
TGTGCCAGCATTAGGGACGGGAAGAACACCGGGGAGCTGTTTTTT
CASIRDGKNTGELFF
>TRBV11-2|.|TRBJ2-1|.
TGTGCCAGCAGCTTAGAGTGGAGGGTTGAGCAGTTCTTC
CASSLEWRVEQFF
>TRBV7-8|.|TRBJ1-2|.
TGTGCCAGCAGCCCTCTGGGGGACGCTAACTATGGCTACACCTTC
CASSPLGDANYGYTF
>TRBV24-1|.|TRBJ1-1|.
TGTGCCACCAGTGATCTCCTAGGGCCGGCTTTCTTT
CATSDLLGPAFF
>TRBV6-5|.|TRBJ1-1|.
TGTGCCAGCAGTTACTCGATCTTTGAATTGGGGGCTTCAGCTTTCTTT
CASSYSIFELGASAFF
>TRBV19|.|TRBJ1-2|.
TGTGCCAGTAGTATAGCGGATTTTACCTCGGGTGGCTACACCTTC
CASSIADFTSGGYTF
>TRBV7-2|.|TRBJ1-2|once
TGTGCCAGCAGCTTAGGCGTTGGCGTCTATGGCTACACCTTC
CASSLGVGVYGYTF
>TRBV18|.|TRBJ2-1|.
TGTGCCAGCCGACTTCAGGGTATCCGTTCCAATGAGCAGTTCTTC
CASRLQGIRSNEQFF
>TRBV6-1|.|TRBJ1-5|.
TGTGCCAGCAGTGAATTCGGCAGTTACAATCAGCCCCAGCATTTT
CASSEFGSYNQPQHF
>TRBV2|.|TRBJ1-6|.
TGTGCCAGCAGTGAAGCAGTTTATTCACCCCTCCACTTT
CASSEAVYSPLHF
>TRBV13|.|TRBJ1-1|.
TGTGCCAGCAGCTTAGGCCGGGAACGGGGCACTGAAGCTTTCTTT
CASSLGRERGTEAFF
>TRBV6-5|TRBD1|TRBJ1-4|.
TGTGCCAGCTCCGGACAGGGGCTGAGTGAAAAACTGTTTTTT
CASSGQGLSEKLFF
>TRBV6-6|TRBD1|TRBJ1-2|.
TGTGCCAGCAGTTCGCCCGGGACAGAATCTGGCTACACCTTC
CASSSPGTESGYTF
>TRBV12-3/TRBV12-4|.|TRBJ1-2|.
TGTGCCAGCAGTTTGGGAGCCTATGGCTACACCTTC
CASSLGAYGYTF
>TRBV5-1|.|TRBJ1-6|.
TGCGCCAGCAGCTTCGGCAGCAGTAATTCACCCCTCCACTTT
CASSFGSSNSPLHF
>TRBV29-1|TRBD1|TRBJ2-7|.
TGCAGCGTTGACACGGACAGGGGCTACGAGCAGTACTTC
CSVDTDRGYEQYF
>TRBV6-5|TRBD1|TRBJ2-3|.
TGTGCCAGCACCCAAGACAGGGGTTGGGCAGATACGCAGTATTTT
CASTQDRGWADTQYF
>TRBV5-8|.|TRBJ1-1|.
TGTGCCAGCAGCCTTGACAGGCGGAACACTGAAGCTTTCTTT
CASSLDRRNTEAFF
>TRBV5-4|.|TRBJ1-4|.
TGTGCCAGCAGCCCTGGGACCGCTGCAACTAATGAAAAACTGTTTTTT
CASSPGTAATNEKLFF
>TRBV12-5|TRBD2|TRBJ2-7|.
TGTGCTAGTGCTAGCGGAGCCTACGAGCAGTACTTC
CASASGAYEQYF
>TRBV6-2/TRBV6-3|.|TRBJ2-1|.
TGTGCCAGCAGCAGGACTGAGGACTACAATGAGCAGTTCTTC
CASSRTEDYNEQFF
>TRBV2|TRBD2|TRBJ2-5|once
TGTGCCAGCACCTCCACTAGCGGGGGGCGCCAGGAAGAGACCCAGTACTTC
CASTSTSGGRQEETQYF
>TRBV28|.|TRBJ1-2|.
TGTGCCAGCAGTGACAGCGGACGATCTAAGGGCTACACCTTC
CASSDSGRSKGYTF